This T cell receptor (beta chain) was identified during a study of blood T cell repertoires in COVID-19. At the level of the study: Some COVID-19 samples were acute and others convalescent; all came from the United States, Italy and Spain. The cDNA or gDNA used as material had been derived from T cells, B-cell-depleted T cells, or PBMCs.

In the original processing: By means of reference gene primer amplification, nucleated cell counts were estimated. The method was immunoSEQ multiplex PCR; TCRdb's version includes in-frame clones alone and lacks a portion of them. That table is the source of V, J and clone size, and D and trimming were worked out from the DNA. This table holds roughly 15,000 clones, 87% found once. The V segment lost 2 bases and the J segment 0 bases; nucleotides outside the gene matches: 5. Germline V gene lookup returns CDR1 SGHDN and CDR2 FVKESK. CDR3 length: 16 residues. The sequence derives from a man aged 50 to 59 with active COVID-19. The V call is TRBV14, the J call TRBJ2-7; TRBD2 matches at 9 bases. Input material: peripheral blood. CDR3 sequence: CASSQSRGGSSYEQYF. DNA for the CDR3: TGTGCCAGCAGCCAATCGCGGGGGGGGAGCTCCTACGAGCAGTACTTC.